The entry that follows covers one TCR beta chain sequence. The antigen is undetermined. The sample is drawn from a study of T cell responses to AZD1222 COVID-19 vaccine. This CDR3 comprises 15 residues. Trimming stripped 5 bases from V and 6 bases from J, with 18 bases between. In germline, CDR1 is SGHAT, CDR2 FQNNGV. Regarding the study as a whole: Donors were mostly white British, more females; clonal diversity possibly underestimated. Elevations in Spike-specific TCR breadth and depth followed administration of two AZD1222 doses. As reported, nearly half of all spike-specific TCRs target variant regions that are unmutated.

The protocol was immunoSEQ multiplex PCR, while the TCRdb copy is restricted to in-frame clones and leaves out a portion. In the table there are roughly 120,000 clones, about 89% of which are singletons. The specimen was peripheral blood, collected on day 0 of AZD1222 vaccination. V is TRBV11-2 and J is TRBJ2-3; D tentatively reads TRBD1 or TRBD2 (5 bases each). The sequence was obtained from an adult in good health. CDR3 amino acids: CASSGWGIDADTQYF. CDR3 DNA sequence: TGTGCCAGCAGCGGATGGGGGATCGACGCGGATACGCAGTATTTT.